The rows below give T cell receptor beta chains drawn from one sample of a study of T cell repertoires in cytomegalovirus infection. Their recognized antigens are unknown. TCRdb re-called the reads with MiXCR, one entry per CDR3 protein. The table includes more than 90,000 distinct CDR3 sequences, roughly 9.1% detected once. Sample: PBMCs, sequenced either directly or after in vitro stimulation (not recorded which). Receptor source: a human donor in good health (CMV status not recorded). Some clones in this sample may be carry-over from other donors' samples. CDR3s include the opening cysteine and the closing phenylalanine or tryptophan. Each record gives: CDR3 protein, J gene, V gene.

CDR3aa: CASSFRLVVINEQFF
j_gene: TRBJ2-1
v_gene: TRBV28

CDR3aa: CASSQDRVNRRNTEAFF
j_gene: TRBJ1-1
v_gene: TRBV4-3

CDR3aa: CASGLVGGAYNEQFF
j_gene: TRBJ2-1
v_gene: TRBV12-5

CDR3aa: CASSARTGGSYNEQFF
j_gene: TRBJ2-1
v_gene: TRBV28

CDR3aa: CASRSGQGWASTDTQYF
j_gene: TRBJ2-3
v_gene: TRBV11-2

CDR3aa: CASPLSQADRNTDTQYF
j_gene: TRBJ2-3
v_gene: TRBV6-4

CDR3aa: CASSPTGGENTEAFF
j_gene: TRBJ1-1
v_gene: TRBV12-3/TRBV12-4

CDR3aa: CASRDPNTYEQYF
j_gene: TRBJ2-7
v_gene: TRBV28

CDR3aa: CASSRLSGRGYNEQFF
j_gene: TRBJ2-1
v_gene: TRBV7-9

CDR3aa: CASSSERLAGYEQYF
j_gene: TRBJ2-7
v_gene: TRBV7-2

CDR3aa: CATSDSPPGANTGELFF
j_gene: TRBJ2-2
v_gene: TRBV24-1

CDR3aa: CASSLERAGGNTGELFF
j_gene: TRBJ2-2
v_gene: TRBV7-8

CDR3aa: CASSPPAGTHEQYF
j_gene: TRBJ2-7
v_gene: TRBV18

CDR3aa: CASSFGGQGKHNEQFF
j_gene: TRBJ2-1
v_gene: TRBV7-8

CDR3aa: CSASPRLADNYNEQFF
j_gene: TRBJ2-1
v_gene: TRBV20-1

CDR3aa: CASSLETHFEMNTEAFF
j_gene: TRBJ1-1
v_gene: TRBV12-3/TRBV12-4

CDR3aa: CAIRDGPPGTEAFF
j_gene: TRBJ1-1
v_gene: TRBV19

CDR3aa: CASRHSDKLNEQFF
j_gene: TRBJ2-1
v_gene: TRBV6-1

CDR3aa: CASSEAKGYIQYF
j_gene: TRBJ2-4
v_gene: TRBV6-1

CDR3aa: CASTPKADTEAFF
j_gene: TRBJ1-1
v_gene: TRBV25-1

CDR3aa: CASTPGLAGVEQFF
j_gene: TRBJ2-1
v_gene: TRBV12-3/TRBV12-4

CDR3aa: CASSESGRDTDTQYF
j_gene: TRBJ2-3
v_gene: TRBV7-8

CDR3aa: CASSLDWGQYNSPLHF
j_gene: TRBJ1-6
v_gene: TRBV11-2

CDR3aa: CASSGQGDTQYF
j_gene: TRBJ2-3
v_gene: TRBV5-4